The 16 T cell receptor beta chains listed next were all sequenced from one sample in a study of T-cell memory formation after mild COVID-19 (dated by TCRdb to 2020 to 2022). To prepare the library, 5' RACE was applied. Sequencing was performed on an Illumina NovaSeq 6000. Using fastp trimming at Q25 and MiXCR clonotype assembly, TCRdb reanalyzed the public sequencing data and kept in-frame beta chains. Every CDR3 protein is listed once, alongside the most common genes and DNA of its rows. The sample table holds fewer than 60,000 distinct CDR3 sequences, of which roughly 12% were seen once. The top ten hold more than 20% of the sample. Sample: PBMCs or a T cell subset sorted from them (not recorded which). These receptors came from a man between 18 and 35 years old who had mild COVID-19 (a few samples of this study predate the infection). The sample titles of this study are shuffled in the database, so cell type and time point are left out; the donor was told from shared clones.

This clonotype occurred once. The DNA for the CDR3 is TGTGCCAGCAGTTACTCCCCTGGGTTGCCCCAGCATTTT. Translation: CASSYSPGLPQHF. The V call is TRBV6-5, the J call TRBJ1-5; D gene uncertain. Germline lookup yields CDR1 MNHEY and CDR2 SVGAGI. The CDR3 is made up of 13 amino acids. Trimming took off 0 bases at V and 9 bases at J, with 9 bases between the two ends.

The rearrangement uses TRBV2 and TRBJ1-6, with TRBD1 matching 10 bases. Germline V lookup: CDR1 SNHLY, CDR2 FYNNEI. CDR3 length equals 14 residues. Trimming took 5 bases from V and 12 from J; bases not matched to a gene: 7. DNA for the CDR3: TGTGCCAGCAGTCTACGGACAGGGGGTGGACCCCTCCACTTT. It codes for CASSLRTGGGPLHF. The full variable domain, rest sourced from reference TRBV2 and TRBJ1-6, is EPEVTQTPSHQVTQMGQEVILRCVPISNHLYFYWYRQILGQKVEFLVSFYNNEISEKSEIFDDQFSVERPDGSNFTLKIRSTKLEDSAMYFCASSLRTGGGPLHFGNGTRLTVT.

This clonotype has more than one count but fewer than ten. The chain has TRBV7-2 and TRBJ1-5, with D unclear. This CDR3 contains 12 residues. Looked up from germline, CDR1 is SGHTA and CDR2 is FQGNSA. Trimming removed 4 bases at V and 13 bases at J, with 14 bases between. The CDR3 spells CASSSQPGPQHF. As DNA, the CDR3 is TGTGCCAGCAGCTCCCAACCGGGTCCTCAGCATTTT.

This clonotype is a singleton in its sample. The chain uses TRBV5-4 and TRBJ2-5; D is uncertain. The CDR3 runs to 13 residues. The germline CDR1 and CDR2 sequences are SGHNT and YYREEE (reference sequence). The V end was cut by 3 bases, the J end by 0 bases, with 6 bases between. The CDR3 DNA reads TGTGCCAGCAGCTCCGGATACCAAGAGACCCAGTACTTC. Translation: CASSSGYQETQYF.

V usage is TRBV7-2 and J usage is TRBJ1-2; 8 bases agree with TRBD1. The CDR3 has 15 residues. Trimming removed 5 bases from V and 7 bases from J; junction bases left unmatched: 12. CDR1 SGHTA and CDR2 FQGNSA come from the germline V gene. The chain's CDR3 is CASSLQFGQGAGYTF. For the CDR3, the DNA is TGTGCCAGCAGCCTACAGTTCGGGCAGGGGGCTGGCTACACCTTC.

The V and J genes are TRBV10-2 and TRBJ2-7; 7 nucleotides match TRBD2. The CDR3 spans 13 residues. The ends lost 7 bases at V and 2 bases at J; junction bases unmatched: 5. In germline, CDR1 is WSHSY, CDR2 SAAADI. This CDR3 reads CASIGAGAYEQYF. The CDR3 DNA follows: TGCGCCAGCATCGGTGCGGGGGCCTACGAGCAGTACTTC.

This clonotype was counted between two and nine times. The chain joins TRBV28 to TRBJ2-3; weak D call: TRBD1 (5 bases). The CDR3 consists of 16 residues. V lost 2 bases, J lost 2 bases, and 14 bases lay in between. Germline V gives CDR1 MDHEN, CDR2 SYDVKM. Written as DNA, the CDR3 is TGTGCCAGCAGTTTAGGGGCAGGGCGGATCACAGATACGCAGTATTTT. Translating gives CASSLGAGRITDTQYF.

V and J are TRBV7-9 and TRBJ2-5, with 8 bases matching TRBD2. This CDR3 spans 16 amino acids. CDR1 SEHNR and CDR2 FQNEAQ come from the germline V gene (reference sequence). After removal of 5 bases from V and 2 bases from J, the junction contained 10 bases not matched to a gene. CDR3 DNA: TGTGCCAGCAGCCCCTCCGGGACTAGAACACAAGAGACCCAGTACTTC. Translating gives CASSPSGTRTQETQYF.

As DNA, the CDR3 is TGTGCCTGGGATCTTGCGCTAGGGGGGAACACCGGGGAGCTGTTTTTT. It codes for CAWDLALGGNTGELFF. The chain has TRBV30 and TRBJ2-2; possible D gene TRBD1, 6 bases. Germline V gene lookup returns CDR1 GTSNPN and CDR2 SVGIG (reference sequence). The CDR3 sequence is 16 residues long. The V gene lost 5 bases and the J gene lost 1 base, with 17 bases spanning the gap.

This clonotype was counted between two and nine times. CDR3 in DNA: TGCAGCGTTAAGGCTGGAGGGGGGCGCAATCAGCCCCAGCATTTT. Its translation is CSVKAGGGRNQPQHF. This rearrangement joins TRBV29-1 to TRBJ1-5; tentative D call: TRBD1 (6 bases). Deletions cut 5 bases from V and 2 bases from J, with 16 bases between. This CDR3 has 15 residues. Germline V gene data show CDR1 as SQVTM and CDR2 as ANQGSEA.

This clonotype turned up a few times. This chain connects TRBV20-1 to TRBJ2-2; D call uncertain. V was pared by 3 bases and J by 7 bases, with 12 bases between. Per germline, CDR1 DFQATT and CDR2 SNEGSKA (reference sequence). The CDR3 has 13 amino acids. The DNA for the CDR3 is TGCAGTGCTAGTAACTATGTCGACGGGGAGCTGTTTTTT. Its protein product is CSASNYVDGELFF.

In this sample, this clonotype turned up a few times. This sequence joins TRBV28 and TRBJ1-5, with 7 bases that match TRBD1. V dropped 6 bases and J dropped 3; count of bases not matched to a gene: 2. The CDR3 extends over 13 amino acids. Per the germline V gene, CDR1 is MDHEN and CDR2 is SYDVKM. The CDR3 sequence: CASRQGNNQPQHF. The CDR3, as DNA: TGTGCCAGCAGACAGGGGAACAATCAGCCCCAGCATTTT.

CDR3 amino acids: CASRSGRVGGYTF. CDR3 sequence (DNA): TGTGCCAGCAGGTCCGGCAGGGTGGGTGGCTACACCTTC. The chain links TRBV12-3 or TRBV12-4 to TRBJ1-2, with D possibly TRBD1 on 5 matching bases. This CDR3 spans 13 amino acids. V lost 6 bases and J 7 bases, leaving 15 bases between the germline ends.

This clonotype was counted at least ten times. The CDR3 region has the DNA TGTGCCAGCAGCCAAGAAGGCGGGAGCTACACAGATACGCAGTATTTT. Its protein is CASSQEGGSYTDTQYF. The chain carries TRBV4-2 and TRBJ2-3; 7 bases align to TRBD2. The CDR3 has 16 amino acids. Unmatched junction bases numbered 5, after V lost 0 bases and J lost 2 bases. Germline V lookup: CDR1 LGHNA, CDR2 YNFKEQ.

This clonotype occurred a few times. V usage is TRBV4-1 and J usage is TRBJ1-1; tentative D call: TRBD1 (5 bases). Trimming shortened V by 0 bases and J by 0 bases, and 14 bases separated the two germline ends. The CDR3 has 17 amino acids. Germline V CDR1 and CDR2: MGHRA, YSYEKL. As DNA, the CDR3 is TGCGCCAGCAGCCAAGAGAGTGGGGGTGGCATGAACACTGAAGCTTTCTTT. It specifies CASSQESGGGMNTEAFF.

This clonotype was counted many times. The rearrangement joins TRBV7-2 to TRBJ2-3, with D maybe TRBD2 (7 bases). Germline V gives CDR1 SGHTA, CDR2 FQGNSA. V was trimmed by 8 bases and J by 0 bases, leaving 12 bases between them. This CDR3 comprises 14 residues. The CDR3 loop is CASGRGASTDTQYF. CDR3 coding DNA: TGTGCCAGCGGCCGGGGGGCCAGCACAGATACGCAGTATTTT.